The rows below give T cell receptor beta chains drawn from one sample of a study of identifying expanded T cells in peripheral blood. Profiling relied on immunoSEQ multiplex PCR, and the TCRdb table lists in-frame clones only, not all of them. The sample includes around 75,000 clones, roughly 90% of them seen just once. Sequencing was done on a sample of blood. The receptors here all came from a person between 18 and 75 years old in good health. Both conserved end residues are part of each CDR3. The D gene is left open where the match is weak. The listing skips clone size in some rows; elsewhere it reads once, few, many or a size class.

clone_size j_call v_call d_call cdr3_aa cdr3_nt
. TRBJ1-2 TRBV5-1 TRBD1 CASSPNRDRGYYGYTF TGCGCCAGCAGCCCTAACCGGGACAGGGGTTACTATGGCTACACCTTC
. TRBJ1-5 TRBV28 . CASSPGTPGGNQPQHF TGTGCCAGCAGTCCCGGGACTCCAGGAGGCAATCAGCCCCAGCATTTT
. TRBJ2-2 TRBV7-9 . CASSFDTGELFF TGTGCCAGCAGCTTCGACACCGGGGAGCTGTTTTTT
once TRBJ1-1 TRBV5-1 . CASSFTDSHNTEAFF TGCGCCAGCAGCTTTACGGACAGCCACAACACTGAAGCTTTCTTT
. TRBJ2-1 TRBV7-2 . CASSGPQPYNEQFF TGTGCCAGCAGCGGCCCTCAACCCTACAATGAGCAGTTCTTC
. TRBJ2-7 TRBV19 . CASSIRAADEQYF TGTGCCAGTAGTATAAGGGCCGCCGACGAGCAGTACTTC
. TRBJ2-5 TRBV6-5 . CASSYYRGDRETQYF TGTGCCAGCAGTTACTATAGAGGGGATAGGGAGACCCAGTACTTC
. TRBJ2-7 TRBV12-5 . CASGLPVSPPNLRPYEQYF TGTGCTAGTGGTTTGCCCGTCTCCCCACCGAACCTACGACCCTACGAGCAGTACTTC
. TRBJ1-1 TRBV6-5 . CASSSNPEPNTEAFF TGTGCCAGCAGTTCTAACCCGGAACCGAACACTGAAGCTTTCTTT
once TRBJ2-2 TRBV7-8 . CASSLIYTGELFF TGTGCCAGCAGCTTGATCTACACCGGGGAGCTGTTTTTT
. TRBJ2-7 TRBV4-1 TRBD1 CASSPAGRGQGRSYEQYF TGCGCCAGCAGCCCCGCTGGACGCGGACAGGGTCGAAGCTACGAGCAGTACTTC
few TRBJ1-2 TRBV27 . CASSLRGGVANYGYTF TGTGCCAGCAGTTTACGAGGGGGGGTAGCTAACTATGGCTACACCTTC
. TRBJ2-5 TRBV11-2 . CASSLDLAARETQYF TGTGCCAGCAGCTTAGATCTGGCGGCTCGGGAGACCCAGTACTTC
. TRBJ1-2 TRBV5-1 TRBD1 CASSKDRLGYGYTF TGCGCCAGCAGCAAGGACAGGTTGGGATATGGCTACACCTTC
once TRBJ1-2 TRBV25-1 . CASSVGSNYGYTF TGTGCCAGCAGTGTGGGATCCAACTATGGCTACACCTTC
. TRBJ1-6 TRBV4-3 . CASSPKEGKFSPLHF TGCGCCAGCAGCCCCAAAGAAGGGAAATTTTCACCCCTCCACTTT
. TRBJ2-5 TRBV14 TRBD2 CASSTRAGGPKQETQYF TGTGCCAGCAGCACCCGGGCGGGAGGGCCCAAACAAGAGACCCAGTACTTC
. TRBJ1-2 TRBV5-5 . CASSLGPGYGYGYTF TGTGCCAGCAGCTTGGGCCCGGGGTACGGCTATGGCTACACCTTC
once TRBJ2-5 TRBV28 . CASSFMGSGQETQYF TGTGCCAGCAGTTTCATGGGTAGCGGACAAGAGACCCAGTACTTC
. TRBJ1-2 TRBV27 . CASSETPRFGTNYGYTF TGTGCCAGCAGTGAAACCCCTCGCTTCGGGACCAACTATGGCTACACCTTC
. TRBJ2-3 TRBV5-1 . CASSLDSRTDTQYF TGCGCCAGCAGCTTGGACTCTCGCACAGATACGCAGTATTTT
. TRBJ1-2 TRBV18 TRBD1 CASSQGTGGWYGYTF TGTGCCAGCTCACAGGGGACAGGGGGCTGGTATGGCTACACCTTC
. TRBJ2-2 TRBV10-2 . CATLTGRILFF TGCGCCACCCTGACAGGGAGGATACTGTTTTTT
. TRBJ2-5 TRBV9 . CASSPLEGKQTQYF TGTGCCAGCAGCCCACTTGAGGGGAAGCAGACCCAGTACTTC
. TRBJ2-7 TRBV7-2 TRBD2 CASSLSGGAEEQYF TGTGCCAGCAGCTTATCCGGGGGGGCGGAGGAGCAGTACTTC
once TRBJ2-7 TRBV6-5 . CASSRASSYEQYF TGTGCCAGCAGCCGCGCTAGCTCCTACGAGCAGTACTTC
. TRBJ1-4 TRBV2 . CASSELGTKYLTNEKLFF TGTGCCAGCAGTGAATTGGGGACGAAGTACTTAACTAATGAAAAACTGTTTTTT
. TRBJ1-1 TRBV6-5 . CASSYGLGGGTEAFF TGTGCCAGCAGTTACGGGCTGGGGGGCGGCACTGAAGCTTTCTTT
few TRBJ2-7 TRBV18 . CASSPDMGSYEQYF TGTGCCAGCTCACCAGACATGGGATCCTACGAGCAGTACTTC
. TRBJ2-2 TRBV29-1 . CSVDRFLGATGELFF TGCAGCGTGGACCGTTTTTTAGGGGCCACCGGGGAGCTGTTTTTT
. TRBJ1-1 TRBV10-3 . CAISEVVGNTEAFF TGTGCCATCAGTGAGGTTGTGGGGAACACTGAAGCTTTCTTT
. TRBJ2-5 TRBV10-2 . CASSGDEETQYF TGCGCCAGCAGTGGGGATGAAGAGACCCAGTACTTC
few TRBJ2-5 TRBV21-1 . CASSKPEPETQYF TGTGCCAGCAGCAAACCAGAGCCCGAGACCCAGTACTTC
. TRBJ2-7 TRBV5-6 TRBD1 CASSLRQGAREQYF TGTGCCAGCAGCCTTAGACAGGGGGCACGCGAGCAGTACTTC
once TRBJ1-1 TRBV7-2 . CASSLIRDVEAFF TGTGCCAGCAGCCTAATCCGAGACGTTGAAGCTTTCTTT
. TRBJ2-1 TRBV27 TRBD2 CASSGLAGGPNEQFF TGTGCCAGCAGTGGACTAGCGGGAGGGCCCAATGAGCAGTTCTTC
. TRBJ1-3 TRBV4-2 . CASSQELESLRGVPRGTIYF TGTGCCAGCAGCCAAGAGCTGGAATCCCTAAGAGGGGTACCTAGAGGCACCATATATTTT
. TRBJ1-3 TRBV9 TRBD1 CASSVEGTGSSGNTIYF TGTGCCAGCAGCGTAGAAGGGACAGGGAGCTCTGGAAACACCATATATTTT
. TRBJ2-7 TRBV2 TRBD2 CASSGGGREQYF TGTGCCAGCAGTGGGGGGGGAAGGGAGCAGTACTTC
. TRBJ2-2 TRBV5-1 . CASSLRAGANTGELFF TGCGCCAGCAGCTTGAGGGCAGGGGCGAACACCGGGGAGCTGTTTTTT
. TRBJ2-2 TRBV7-2 . CGSSLRLVTGELFF TGTGGCAGCAGCCTGAGGCTCGTCACCGGGGAGCTGTTTTTT
. TRBJ2-5 TRBV19 TRBD2 CASSSLAGGTEQETQYF TGTGCCAGTAGTAGCTTAGCGGGGGGCACGGAACAAGAGACCCAGTACTTC
. TRBJ2-7 TRBV13 . CASRTAGNYEQYF TGTGCCAGCAGGACGGCGGGGAATTACGAGCAGTACTTC
. TRBJ2-3 TRBV7-2 . CASSLAGGASSTDTQYF TGTGCCAGCAGCTTAGCTGGGGGGGCCAGCTCCACAGATACGCAGTATTTT
. TRBJ1-2 TRBV7-8 . CASSQWTHAGKNGYTF TGTGCCAGCAGCCAATGGACACACGCCGGGAAGAATGGCTACACCTTC
. TRBJ2-1 TRBV23-1 TRBD1 CASSRLKTGGPQNEQFF TGCGCCAGCAGTCGGCTAAAGACAGGGGGCCCCCAGAATGAGCAGTTCTTC
. TRBJ2-3 TRBV29-1 . CSVSGVGDTQYF TGCAGCGTTAGTGGTGTGGGAGATACGCAGTATTTT
. TRBJ1-5 TRBV28 . CASSLVNNQPQHF TGTGCCAGCAGTTTAGTGAACAATCAGCCCCAGCATTTT
once TRBJ1-1 TRBV20-1 . CSARSLTEAFF TGCAGTGCTAGGTCTCTCACTGAAGCTTTCTTT
once TRBJ2-7 TRBV25-1 . CASSAPRFEQYF TGTGCCAGCAGTGCTCCACGTTTCGAGCAGTACTTC
. TRBJ2-1 TRBV4-1 . CASSQVVRATDANEQFF TGCGCCAGCAGCCAAGTGGTCCGAGCGACCGACGCCAATGAGCAGTTCTTC
. TRBJ2-7 TRBV5-6 . CASSLAGFHEQYF TGTGCCAGCAGCTTGGCAGGGTTCCACGAGCAGTACTTC
. TRBJ2-1 TRBV2 . CASSHPAGGGQQFF TGTGCCAGCAGCCACCCCGCTGGGGGCGGGCAGCAGTTCTTC
. TRBJ2-3 TRBV10-3 . CATTSGRSRDTQYF TGTGCCACAACAAGTGGTAGATCCCGAGATACGCAGTATTTT
. TRBJ2-7 TRBV6-6 . CASSRGPGRDPYF TGTGCCAGCAGCCGGGGGCCAGGCCGAGATCCATACTTC
few TRBJ1-2 TRBV19 . CASTPDRIYGYTF TGTGCCAGTACTCCGGACCGGATCTATGGCTACACCTTC
. TRBJ1-1 TRBV7-8 . CASSRDWNTEAFF TGTGCCAGCAGCCGGGATTGGAACACTGAAGCTTTCTTT
. TRBJ2-5 TRBV19 . CASSMNQGHETQYF TGTGCCAGTAGTATGAATCAGGGTCATGAGACCCAGTACTTC
. TRBJ2-1 TRBV9 . CASSVLDGGLGYNEQFF TGTGCCAGCAGCGTATTGGATGGGGGTTTGGGGTACAATGAGCAGTTCTTC